Listed below are T cell receptor beta chains from one sample, sequenced in a study of shared clonotypes between healthy human individuals. Sequenced by immunoSEQ multiplex PCR; TCRdb stores in-frame clones only, minus some. The sample lists around 600,000 clones, 85% to 95% occurring once. The material sequenced was naive CD8+ T cells sorted from blood. The receptors stem from a young woman in good health. The CDR3 runs from the conserved cysteine through the conserved F or W. D genes are given only for firm matches. A row's size may be missing; if present it is once, few, many or a size class.

TRBJ1-5	TRBV27	few	NA	TGTGCCAGCAGTCCACCGGGACGTAACCAGCCCCAGCATTTT	CASSPPGRNQPQHF
TRBJ1-1	TRBV6-5	NA	NA	TGTGCCAGCAGTTACTCGGAGGAAAACACTGAAGCTTTCTTT	CASSYSEENTEAFF
TRBJ2-2	TRBV5-1	NA	NA	TGCGCCAGCAGCTTGGTCCAGAACACCGGGGAGCTGTTTTTT	CASSLVQNTGELFF
TRBJ2-7	TRBV7-9	NA	NA	TGTGCCAGCAGCTTACTAGAGAACCACCACGAGCAGTACTTC	CASSLLENHHEQYF
TRBJ2-1	TRBV30	NA	NA	TGTGACGCAGAGCTGTCCGACAATGAGCAGTTCTTC	CDAELSDNEQFF
TRBJ1-4	TRBV9	NA	NA	TGTGCCAGCAGCGAAGGACACTTTAATGAAAAACTGTTTTTT	CASSEGHFNEKLFF
TRBJ1-1	TRBV5-8	NA	NA	TGTGCCAGCAGCTTGCCCCAGTATTCAGGGGAGTCGGACACTGAAGCTTTCTTT	CASSLPQYSGESDTEAFF
TRBJ2-3	TRBV6-6	NA	NA	TGTGCCAGCAGTCTTTCGACCGGAAACACAGATACGCAGTATTTT	CASSLSTGNTDTQYF
TRBJ1-1	TRBV2	NA	NA	TGTGCCAGCAGTGAATCCAGGCCATCTCTGAACACTGAAGCTTTCTTT	CASSESRPSLNTEAFF
TRBJ2-1	TRBV9	NA	NA	TGTGCCAGCAGCGTCAGGGGAGAGTCCTACAATGAGCAGTTCTTC	CASSVRGESYNEQFF
TRBJ2-7	TRBV28	NA	NA	TGTGCCAGCGGCTCGATGGAGCAGTACTTC	CASGSMEQYF
TRBJ1-2	TRBV6-1	NA	NA	TGTGCCAGCGCCCGCGGGCAAATGCTGAACTATGGCTACACCTTC	CASARGQMLNYGYTF
TRBJ1-2	TRBV19	NA	TRBD1	TGTGCCAGTACGCAGGGGGCTACCTACCTGTATGGCTACACCTTC	CASTQGATYLYGYTF
TRBJ2-7	TRBV5-1	NA	TRBD1	TGCGCCAGCAGCTCCGGACAGGGACGGGACGAGCAGTACTTC	CASSSGQGRDEQYF
TRBJ2-1	TRBV5-1	NA	TRBD2	TGCGCCAGCAGCTTGACGGGAGGCAATGAGCAGTTCTTC	CASSLTGGNEQFF
TRBJ2-1	TRBV28	NA	TRBD1	TGTGCCAGCAGTTTCATGACAGGGACCGCCTACAATGAGCAGTTCTTC	CASSFMTGTAYNEQFF
TRBJ2-1	TRBV15	NA	TRBD1	TGTGCCACCAGCAGAGGACAGGGGGTTTCAAGTGAGCAGTTCTTC	CATSRGQGVSSEQFF
TRBJ2-6	TRBV5-6	NA	NA	TGTGCCAGCAGCTTGGGGCCCCGGAAATGGGCCTCTGGGGCCAACGTCCTGACTTTC	CASSLGPRKWASGANVLTF
TRBJ1-2	TRBV2	NA	TRBD1	TGTGCCAGCTACCGGGACAGGGGACTTAACTATGGCTACACCTTC	CASYRDRGLNYGYTF
TRBJ1-2	TRBV7-8	NA	NA	TGTGCCAGCAGCCCGAGGTCTTTAATAAGTGGCTACACCTTC	CASSPRSLISGYTF
TRBJ1-4	TRBV9	NA	NA	TGTGCCAGCAGCGTGACAGGAACAAATGAAAAACTGTTTTTT	CASSVTGTNEKLFF
TRBJ1-4	TRBV5-4	NA	NA	TGTGCCAGCAGCTTTGGAAACGGAAAACTGTTTTTT	CASSFGNGKLFF
TRBJ2-7	TRBV7-9	NA	NA	TGTGCCAGCAGCCGATCCTACGAGCAGTACTTC	CASSRSYEQYF
TRBJ2-7	TRBV10-3	NA	TRBD1	TGTGCCATCAGTGGAAGACAGGGGGCCTTGTCCTACGAGCAGTACTTC	CAISGRQGALSYEQYF
TRBJ2-2	TRBV6-5	NA	TRBD2	TGTGCCAGCAGTTATTATGCGGGGGTAGTCACCGGGGAGCTGTTTTTT	CASSYYAGVVTGELFF
TRBJ2-2	TRBV11-2	NA	NA	TGTGCCAGCAGCTTAGATCGGAGGGGGCGGATCGCCGGGGAGCTGTTTTTT	CASSLDRRGRIAGELFF
TRBJ1-4	TRBV11-2	NA	TRBD1	TGTGCCAGCAGCTTAACAGGACAGGGGGCGGAAAAACTGTTTTTT	CASSLTGQGAEKLFF
TRBJ2-7	TRBV6-1	NA	TRBD2	TGTGCCAGCAGTGAAGTTTTGTGGCTAGCGGGAGGCTACGAGCAGTACTTC	CASSEVLWLAGGYEQYF
TRBJ1-6	TRBV7-9	NA	NA	TGTGCCAGCAGCTTATCCTGGGGGGCTTTCAATTCACCCCTCCACTTT	CASSLSWGAFNSPLHF
TRBJ2-7	TRBV5-1	NA	NA	TGCGCCAGCAGCTTGTGGGGCCCCCAGGGCGACCACGAGCAGTACTTC	CASSLWGPQGDHEQYF
TRBJ2-1	TRBV27	NA	NA	TGTGCCAGCAGTTTAGCAGTAAGATCCTACAATGAGCAGTTCTTC	CASSLAVRSYNEQFF
TRBJ1-1	TRBV4-1	NA	TRBD1	TGCGCCAGCAGCCTCCGGGACAGGAAGCCGAACACTGAAGCTTTCTTT	CASSLRDRKPNTEAFF
TRBJ2-7	TRBV7-9	NA	NA	TGTGCCAGCAGCACTGTAGGGTCCTACGAGCAGTACTTC	CASSTVGSYEQYF
TRBJ2-5	TRBV11-2	NA	NA	TGTGCCAGCAGCCCACTGGGATACCAAGAGACCCAGTACTTC	CASSPLGYQETQYF
TRBJ2-1	TRBV15	NA	TRBD2	TGTGCCACCAGCATGGAGCGGGAGGCCTACAATGAGCAGTTCTTC	CATSMEREAYNEQFF
TRBJ1-1	TRBV6-6	NA	NA	TGTGCCAGCAGTTCAGAGATGAACACTGAAGCTTTCTTT	CASSSEMNTEAFF
TRBJ2-7	TRBV27	NA	NA	TGTGCCTCGGGGGAGTACGAGCAGTACTTC	CASGEYEQYF
TRBJ1-1	TRBV15	NA	NA	TGTGCCACCAGCAGAGATCACACTGAAGCTTTCTTT	CATSRDHTEAFF
TRBJ2-7	TRBV30	NA	TRBD2	TGTGCCTGGAGTCTAGCGGGCCCTTGGGCCGAGCAGTACTTC	CAWSLAGPWAEQYF
TRBJ2-5	TRBV19	NA	NA	TGTGCCAGTGGACTGGGACAACTGGAGACCCAGTACTTC	CASGLGQLETQYF
TRBJ1-2	TRBV28	once	NA	TGTGCCAGCAACCAAGACGGGGGAAACTATGGCTACACCTTC	CASNQDGGNYGYTF
TRBJ2-2	TRBV2	NA	NA	TGTGCCAGGACCCGGGACGAGAACACCGGGGAGCTGTTTTTT	CARTRDENTGELFF
TRBJ2-7	TRBV19	NA	TRBD1	TGTGCCAGTAGTTCGGGACAGGGCTACGAGCAGTACTTC	CASSSGQGYEQYF
TRBJ1-1	TRBV7-6	NA	TRBD1	TGTGCCAGCAGCGCCACGACAGGGGCCAACACTGAAGCTTTCTTT	CASSATTGANTEAFF
TRBJ2-7	TRBV29-1	NA	TRBD2	TGCAGCGTTGAACTTCCTGAGCGGGAGTTCCACGAGCAGTACTTC	CSVELPEREFHEQYF
TRBJ2-2	TRBV6-5	NA	NA	TGTGCCAGCAGCCCAAACCTAGCGAACACCGGGGAGCTGTTTTTT	CASSPNLANTGELFF
TRBJ2-2	TRBV7-8	once	TRBD1	TGTGCCAGCAGCTCTGGGACAGGGGGCGGCGGCGGGGAGCTGTTTTTT	CASSSGTGGGGGELFF
TRBJ2-1	TRBV7-9	NA	NA	TGTGCCAGCAGCGAGGACGGGAGCTCCTACAATGAGCAGTTCTTC	CASSEDGSSYNEQFF
TRBJ2-7	TRBV21-1	NA	NA	TGTGCCAGCAGCAGACCTAGCGGGGCCCCCTCCTACGAGCAGTACTTC	CASSRPSGAPSYEQYF
TRBJ1-2	TRBV7-9	NA	TRBD1	TGTGCCAGCAGCTTCAGCGAGACAGGGGCCTATGGCTACACCTTC	CASSFSETGAYGYTF
TRBJ1-1	TRBV28	NA	NA	TGTGCCAGCAGTTTACTAGGGATGAACACTGAAGCTTTCTTT	CASSLLGMNTEAFF